One and the same sample provided the 15 T cell receptor beta chains below, sequenced in a study of CD8 T cells in ankylosing spondylitis (dated by TCRdb to 2015 to 2018). Preparation of the library involved 5' RACE. Reads for this sample came from an Illumina HiSeq 2500. TCRdb ran its own pipeline on the public reads, namely fastp trimming at Q25 and MiXCR clone calling, and kept in-frame beta chains. One record per CDR3 amino acid sequence lists the most common genes and DNA. In all, the sample holds more than 60,000 distinct CDR3 sequences, and over 4% of those were seen once. In total, the top ten clones hold 2% to 2.5% of the sample. The specimen sequenced was blood, either unsorted or a sorted T cell fraction (not recorded which). The receptors originated from a male donor with ankylosing spondylitis or in good health (not recorded which).

This clonotype was seen at least ten times. The chain links TRBV4-1 to TRBJ1-2, with 7 bases identical to TRBD1. Germline CDR1 reads MGHRA; CDR2 reads YSYEKL. V shed 4 bases and J 5 bases; nucleotides not matched to a gene: 10. The CDR3 loop spans 15 amino acids. CDR3 in amino acids: CASSPLLTGEYGYTF. The CDR3 nucleotides are TGCGCCAGCAGCCCCCTTTTAACAGGGGAGTATGGCTACACCTTC.

This clonotype was counted ten times or more. The rearrangement links TRBV6-1 to TRBJ2-4, with D possibly being TRBD1 (5 bases). Trimming pared 1 base from V and 11 bases from J, leaving 9 bases between. CDR1 and CDR2 from the germline V gene are MNHNS and SASEGT. CDR3 length: 12 residues. The CDR3 DNA follows: TGTGCCAGCAGTGAAGACAGGCACTTTCAGTACTTC. Translation gives CASSEDRHFQYF.

This clonotype was recorded at least ten times. The chain couples TRBV6-2 or TRBV6-3 to TRBJ2-7; TRBD1 is a possible D gene (6 bases). Trimming removed 6 bases at V and 0 bases at J, with 18 bases between. This CDR3 region has 16 residues. In germline, CDR1 is MNHEY, CDR2 SVGEGT. The CDR3 here is CASSPTDRRNSYEQYF. In DNA form, the CDR3 reads TGTGCCAGCAGCCCAACTGACAGGCGCAACTCCTACGAGCAGTACTTC.

Ten or more counts support this clonotype. The chain links TRBV3-1 to TRBJ1-1; unclear D gene. The CDR3 is 11 amino acids. CDR1 and CDR2 (germline): LGHDT, YNNKEL (reference sequence). V lost 2 bases and J 9 bases, leaving 7 bases between the germline ends. The CDR3 DNA is TGTGCCAGCAGCCAATCATTCCAAGCTTTCTTT. As protein: CASSQSFQAFF.

This clonotype has just a few counts. In nucleotides, the CDR3 is TGTGCCAGCAGCTTAGGAAGTCGGACCGGGGAGCTGTTTTTT. Protein: CASSLGSRTGELFF. The chain combines TRBV5-6 with TRBJ2-2; D gene uncertain. Germline CDR1 SGHDT, CDR2 YYEEEE. V lost 2 bases and J lost 5, with 10 bases in between. The CDR3 is made up of 14 amino acids.

The gene calls are TRBV3-1 and TRBJ2-6; D unresolved. This CDR3 is built from 17 residues. Looked up from germline, CDR1 is LGHDT and CDR2 is YNNKEL (reference sequence). V was pared by 11 bases and J by 2 bases, with 22 bases between. CDR3 protein: CACCSGISYTGANVLTF. The DNA of the CDR3 is TGTGCCTGCTGCTCAGGTATTAGTTACACTGGGGCCAACGTCCTGACTTTC.

This clonotype was recorded many times. This chain joins TRBV6-6 and TRBJ1-2; D unresolved. With 5 bases removed from V and 6 bases from J, the gap between germline ends came to 4 bases. The length of the CDR3 is 10 residues. Germline loops: CDR1 MNHNY, CDR2 SVGAGI (reference sequence). CDR3 protein: CASSDNGYTF. Written as DNA, the CDR3 is TGTGCCAGCAGTGATAATGGCTACACCTTC.

The J gene is TRBJ2-1, the V gene TRBV11-2; D is ambiguous. CDR1 SGHAT and CDR2 FQNNGV come from the germline V gene. V dropped 0 bases and J dropped 6 bases, with 12 bases sitting between them. This CDR3 comprises 15 residues. The CDR3 DNA is TGTGCCAGCAGCTTAGAAGGCATAGCTGGCAATGAGCAGTTCTTC. Translation gives CASSLEGIAGNEQFF.

This clonotype was detected many times. A clone one base away is much larger, so this may be a read error. V is TRBV9 and J is TRBJ2-2; possibly TRBD2 for D (6 bases). Per the germline V gene, CDR1 is SGDLS and CDR2 is YYNGEE. The V and J ends lost 0 bases and 5 bases respectively, with 11 bases between them. The CDR3 length is 15 residues. The CDR3 protein is CASSVETSPTGELFF. The CDR3 DNA reads TGTGCCAGCAGCGTAGAAACTAGCCCAACCGGGGAGCTGTTTTTT.

V usage is TRBV7-3 and J usage is TRBJ2-2; D gene unclear. The CDR3 loop spans 14 amino acids. Trimming cost V 2 bases and J 3 bases, with 7 bases left between them. Per germline, CDR1 SGHTA and CDR2 FQGTGA. The CDR3 nucleotides are TGTGCCAGCAGCTTATCCTCGGACACCGGGGAGCTGTTTTTT. Translating it yields CASSLSSDTGELFF.

This clonotype has ten or more counts. The J gene is TRBJ1-6, the V gene TRBV3-1, with 8 bases fitting TRBD1. V lost 3 bases to trimming and J lost 10 bases; unmatched junction nucleotides: 5. Germline V gene data show CDR1 as LGHDT and CDR2 as YNNKEL (reference sequence). The CDR3 sequence is 14 residues long. The CDR3 here is CASSHADRDSPLHF. CDR3 nucleotides: TGTGCCAGCAGCCATGCGGACAGGGACTCACCCCTCCACTTT.

This clonotype was seen ten or more times. The V and J genes are TRBV27 and TRBJ2-7; TRBD1 is a possible D gene (7 bases). The V end was cut by 4 bases, the J end by 12 bases, with 19 bases between. This CDR3 spans 13 amino acids. The V gene's germline CDR1 is MNHEY and CDR2 SMNVEV (reference sequence). CDR3 sequence reads: CASSSPGGPPRYF. The CDR3 bases are TGTGCCAGCAGTTCGCCAGGGGGGCCTCCTAGGTACTTC.

In regard to this clonotype: With a much larger clone just one base away, this may be a read error. The rearrangement joins TRBV4-1 to TRBJ1-2; 9 bases match TRBD1. The CDR3 runs 16 residues. CDR1 and CDR2 from the germline V gene are MGHRA and YSYEKL. The CDR3 loop is CASSQDGTGSLLGCTF. DNA of the CDR3: TGCGCCAGCAGCCAAGATGGGACAGGGAGTTTGTTGGGCTGCACCTTC.

This clonotype was observed many times. This chain's CDR3 is CASSSASGTGDQETQYF. The CDR3 DNA sequence: TGCGCCAGCAGCAGCGCAAGCGGGACAGGGGACCAAGAGACCCAGTACTTC. The chain uses TRBV5-1 and TRBJ2-5, with TRBD1 matching 10 bases. The CDR3 contains 17 residues. The junction had 9 bases not matched to a gene; V was cut back by 4 bases and J by 0 bases. Germline values: CDR1 SGHRS, CDR2 YFSETQ.

At least ten counts were recorded for this clonotype. The V call is TRBV7-7, the J call TRBJ2-7; TRBD1 or TRBD2 may be the D gene (5 bases each). V was clipped by 5 bases and J by 0 bases, with 17 bases between them. This CDR3 region has 16 residues. Germline V gene sequence: CDR1 SSHAT, CDR2 FNYEAQ (reference sequence). CDR3 loop: CASSATRGRSSYEQYF. CDR3 in DNA: TGTGCCAGCAGCGCCACCCGGGGACGATCCTCCTACGAGCAGTACTTC.